This TCR beta chain comes out of a study of Ad26.COV2.S vaccination and SARS-CoV-2 variants. Across the whole study: Once or twice, 56 days apart, Ad26.COV2.S was delivered intramuscularly.

Treatment defined: about 20 received Ad26.COV2.S at low or high dose, single or two shots; 5 received placebo; per-sample allocation not given. The samples date from day 63 after the first vaccine or placebo injection. V gave up 4 bases and J gave up 5 bases, with 17 bases separating them. The germline V gene encodes CDR1 MDHEN and CDR2 SYDVKM. The CDR3 sequence is 15 residues long. The repertoire was sequenced with immunoSEQ multiplex PCR; TCRdb's copy has only in-frame clones and lacks some. The sample contains approximately 420,000 clones, 88% of which appear only once. Sample: peripheral blood, taken in a trial of Ad26.COV2.S vaccine versus placebo. This TCR derives from a person between 18 and 59 years old who received the Ad26.COV2.S COVID-19 vaccine or a placebo. The V and J genes are TRBV28 and TRBJ2-5, with D maybe TRBD2 (7 bases). The CDR3 sequence is CASSSILQGGETQYF. The CDR3 DNA reads TGTGCCAGCAGTTCTATACTACAGGGAGGGGAGACCCAGTACTTC.